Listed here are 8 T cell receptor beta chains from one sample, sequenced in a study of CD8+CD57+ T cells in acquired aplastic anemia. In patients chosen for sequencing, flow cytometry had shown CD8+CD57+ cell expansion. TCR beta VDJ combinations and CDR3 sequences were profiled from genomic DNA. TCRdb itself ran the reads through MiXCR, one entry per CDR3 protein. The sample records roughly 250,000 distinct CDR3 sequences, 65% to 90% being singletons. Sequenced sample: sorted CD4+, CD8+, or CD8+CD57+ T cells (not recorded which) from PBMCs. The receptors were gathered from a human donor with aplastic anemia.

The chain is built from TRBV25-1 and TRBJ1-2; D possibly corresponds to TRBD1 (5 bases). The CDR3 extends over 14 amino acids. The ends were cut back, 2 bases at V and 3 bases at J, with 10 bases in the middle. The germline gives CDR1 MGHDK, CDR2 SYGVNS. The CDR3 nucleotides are TGTGCCAGCAGTGAACCAGGGACTCACTATGGCTACACCTTC. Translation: CASSEPGTHYGYTF.

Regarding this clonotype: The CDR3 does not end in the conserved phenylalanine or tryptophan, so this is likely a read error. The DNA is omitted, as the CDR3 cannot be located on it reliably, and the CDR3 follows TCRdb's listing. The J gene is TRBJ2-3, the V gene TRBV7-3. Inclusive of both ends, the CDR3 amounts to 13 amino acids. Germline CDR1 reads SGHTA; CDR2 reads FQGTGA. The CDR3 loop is CASSSEANAVQHC.

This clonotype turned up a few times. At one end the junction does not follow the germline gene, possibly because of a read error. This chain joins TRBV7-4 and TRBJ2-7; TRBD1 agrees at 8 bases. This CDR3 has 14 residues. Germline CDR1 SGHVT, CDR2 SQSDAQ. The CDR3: CASRFTGGDYEQYF. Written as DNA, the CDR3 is TGTGCCAGCAGGTTCACAGGGGGTGACTACGAGCAGTATTTC.

CDR3 nucleotides: TGTGCCACCAGTGAGGAGGAGACACAAACCTACGAGCAGTACTTC. Translation: CATSEEETQTYEQYF. The chain employs TRBV24-1 and TRBJ2-7, with D perhaps matching TRBD2 (5 bases). V lost 4 bases, J lost 2 bases, and 14 bases lay in between. Germline assignment: CDR1 KGHDR and CDR2 SFDVKD. The CDR3 consists of 15 residues.

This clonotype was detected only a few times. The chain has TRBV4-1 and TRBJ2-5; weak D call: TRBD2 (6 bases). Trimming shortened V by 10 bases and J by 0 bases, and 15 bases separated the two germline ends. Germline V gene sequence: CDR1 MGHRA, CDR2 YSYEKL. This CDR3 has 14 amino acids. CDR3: CANKVAAYQETQYF. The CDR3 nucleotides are TGCGCCAACAAGGTAGCGGCGTACCAAGAGACCCAGTACTTC.

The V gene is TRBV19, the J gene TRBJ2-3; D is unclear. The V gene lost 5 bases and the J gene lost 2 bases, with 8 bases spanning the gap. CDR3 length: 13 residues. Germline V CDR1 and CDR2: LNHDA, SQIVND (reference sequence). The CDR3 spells CASSPADTDTQYF. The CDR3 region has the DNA TGTGCCAGTAGTCCAGCAGACACAGATACGCAGTATTTT.

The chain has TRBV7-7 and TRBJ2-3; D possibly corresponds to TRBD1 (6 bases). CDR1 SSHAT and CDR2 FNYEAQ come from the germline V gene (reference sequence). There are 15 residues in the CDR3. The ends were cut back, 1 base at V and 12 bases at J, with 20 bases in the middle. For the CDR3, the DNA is TGTGCCAGCAGCTTAGAGCACGGGACAAAAGAGACCCAGTATTTT. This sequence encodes CASSLEHGTKETQYF.

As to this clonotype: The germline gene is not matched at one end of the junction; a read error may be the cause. The CDR3 DNA sequence: TGTGCCAGCAGTTTATCGGGAGCCCCCACCCCGCAGTTC. Amino acid sequence: CASSLSGAPTPQF. This rearrangement joins TRBV7-8 to TRBJ2-5; a possible D gene is TRBD2 (6 bases). CDR3 length equals 13 residues. The V gene's germline CDR1 is SGHVS and CDR2 FQNEAQ. Together with reference TRBV7-8 and TRBJ2-5, the CDR3 gives the full variable domain: GAGVSQSPRYKVAKRGQDVALRCDPISGHVSLFWYQQALGQGPEFLTYFQNEAQLDKSGLPSDRFFAERPEGSVSTLKIQRTQQEDSAVYLCASSLSGAPTPQFGPGTRLLVL.